This T cell receptor (beta chain) was documented in a study of blood T cell repertoires in COVID-19. The CDR3 runs 14 residues. V lost 8 bases to trimming and J lost 5 bases; unmatched junction nucleotides: 7. The germline V gene encodes CDR1 PRHDT and CDR2 FYEKMQ (reference sequence). Generated by immunoSEQ multiplex PCR, the TCRdb table keeps only in-frame clones and is missing some. The sample includes about 68,000 clones, roughly nine tenths of them seen just once. The sequence derives from a man between 50 and 59 years old with acute or convalescent COVID-19. Sequenced sample: peripheral blood. The V call is TRBV13, the J call TRBJ2-2, with 8 bases lining up with TRBD2. The chain's CDR3 is CASSSGSFTGELFF. The CDR3 nucleotides read TGTGCCAGCTCAAGCGGGAGCTTTACCGGGGAGCTGTTTTTT. The variable domain in full, completed from reference TRBV13 and TRBJ2-2, reads AAGVIQSPRHLIKEKRETATLKCYPIPRHDTVYWYQQGPGQDPQFLISFYEKMQSDKGSIPDRFSAQQFSDYHSELNMSSLELGDSALYFCASSSGSFTGELFFGEGSRLTVL.